This T cell receptor beta chain was captured in a study of blood T cell repertoires in COVID-19. As for the study in general: Material from acute and convalescent COVID-19 was sourced from the United States, Italy and Spain.

In the authors' workflow: Nucleated cell counts were estimated from reference gene primer amplification. Sequencing used immunoSEQ multiplex PCR; TCRdb keeps in-frame clones, though not all of them. V and J calls and clone size come straight from that table; D and trimming were deduced from the DNA. The data contain around 70,000 clones, around 77% of them singletons. The CDR3 is 15 amino acids. V shed 6 bases, J shed 1 base, and the junction held 6 bases outside the gene matches. CDR1 MNHEY and CDR2 SVGAGI come from the germline V gene. The TCR was taken from a human donor in a cohort sampled during active COVID-19. Sequenced input: peripheral blood. The gene calls are TRBV6-5 and TRBJ2-7; 10 nucleotides align to TRBD1. CDR3 nucleotide sequence: TGTGCCAGCAGCAGAGGGACAGGGGATTCCTACGAGCAGTACTTC. Its translation: CASSRGTGDSYEQYF.